This T cell receptor (beta chain) originates from a study of cytomegalovirus exposure and HLA in healthy donors. Notes on the study in general: HLA-A and HLA-B allele assignments for most subjects were reportedly predicted accurately using TCR beta sequences. The study designated over 150 TCR beta chains cytomegalovirus-associated.

Trimming at V came to 3 bases and at J to 2 bases, leaving 7 bases not matched to a gene. This CDR3 spans 18 amino acids. Germline V gene data show CDR1 as SEHNR and CDR2 as FQNEAQ (reference sequence). PCR used 60 Vbeta primers and 13 Jbeta primers. The assay was immunoSEQ multiplex PCR, and TCRdb's table has in-frame clones only and misses some. Here the sample spans some 90,000 clones, roughly 77% being singletons. A single count supports this clone. Its antigen is unknown. The chain couples TRBV7-9 to TRBJ2-7, with TRBD2 matching 16 bases. The sequenced material came from PBMCs. This sequence was found in a middle-aged man in good health and CMV-seronegative. The CDR3 DNA sequence: TGTGCCAGCAGCTTCGGGACTAGCGGGGGGGCCTGGGCCTACGAGCAGTACTTC. Translation: CASSFGTSGGAWAYEQYF.